A selection of T cell receptor beta chains follows, all from one sample in a study of T-cell reconstitution after alpha-beta-depleted transplantation in children. TCRdb reprocessed the PCR reads with MiXCR, giving one entry per CDR3 protein. The sample has under 850,000 distinct CDR3 sequences, about an eighth seen once. The sample here was PBMCs, taken before TCRalphabeta/CD19-depleted stem cell transplant. Source of these receptors: a girl aged 2 to 10 with congenital amegakaryocytic thrombocytopenia, due to receive a stem cell transplant. Each CDR3 is given without its conserved first and last residue. The order of the fields is V gene, D gene, CDR3 protein. The D gene is left open where the match is weak.

TRBV12-3/TRBV12-4,TRBD2,ASSLALAGGFPDTQY
TRBV5-1,TRBD2,ASSAGRDEQF
TRBV12-3/TRBV12-4,-,ASSFWDKKNPTGEKLF
TRBV16,-,ASSLLRGTNEKLF
TRBV20-1,-,SAGKRATTETQY
TRBV6-1,TRBD2,ASGPGRVAYEQY
TRBV5-1,-,ASSPEGERGADTQY
TRBV12-3/TRBV12-4,-,ASGPWEGEAF
TRBV29-1,TRBD2,SARLSGRPQETQY
TRBV18,-,ASSLSDSREQY
TRBV6-5,TRBD2,ASSYGTSVDTQY
TRBV27,-,ASSLIGTQGGWF
TRBV12-3/TRBV12-4,-,ASHASGANVLT
TRBV7-9,-,ASSSLVSPNEQF
TRBV29-1,TRBD1,SVVVGGRGKLYTEAF
TRBV20-1,-,SARDLAGDSYNEQF
TRBV5-1,-,ASSFEGSTDTQY
TRBV6-5,TRBD1,ASSYSGEGAGKLF
TRBV20-1,TRBD2,SASLLAGTDTQY
TRBV12-3/TRBV12-4,-,ASRATETQY
TRBV6-1,-,ASRKGLFYEQY
TRBV11-2,TRBD2,ASSPSGSNTYEQY
TRBV28,-,ASSFGTREKLF
TRBV2,-,ASSEFLAEAF
TRBV5-1,TRBD2,ASSDWISGRPDNEQF
TRBV12-3/TRBV12-4,-,ASSFNGYQPQH
TRBV12-3/TRBV12-4,-,ATTESLKQPQH
TRBV28,-,ASKTLPGGNYNEQF
TRBV28,-,ASSFLGTHSYEQY
TRBV12-3/TRBV12-4,TRBD1,ASSLNRGQAF
TRBV12-3/TRBV12-4,-,ASSLRTRNYGYT
TRBV7-6,-,ASSFRARDFNEQF
TRBV7-6,-,ASSFGRAAGELF
TRBV20-1,-,SASSGTSYEQY
TRBV5-6,-,ASSTELAKNIQY
TRBV6-4,TRBD2,ASSATSGKPTDTQY
TRBV29-1,-,SAGDPNYGYT
TRBV5-1,TRBD2,ASSMDAGDSYEQY
TRBV2,-,ASVIQETQY
TRBV29-1,-,SVAGTSNQPQH
TRBV5-8,-,ASSRGEVYGYT
TRBV7-7,-,ASSLDRRTGELF
TRBV20-1,TRBD2,SAKGTGTSGSGGGELF
TRBV29-1,-,SVTGVRETQY
TRBV5-1,-,ASSRSSANTGELF
TRBV2,-,ALRELNLNVLT
TRBV7-9,-,ASSPWTAGFSTDTQY
TRBV20-1,TRBD1,SARPGQELFANTGELF
TRBV29-1,-,SVDSGGFSEAF
TRBV11-2,-,ASSSNAQETQY
TRBV20-1,-,SVHTLSGPGRRGEQF
TRBV12-3/TRBV12-4,-,ASISGVLRNQPQH
TRBV12-3/TRBV12-4,-,ASSSTSTNEKLF
TRBV29-1,-,SVEDLENEQY
TRBV6-6,-,ASSYRRRNH
TRBV10-3,TRBD2,AISAVESPGPSGMRSSYNEQF